This TCR beta chain emerged from a study of cytomegalovirus exposure and HLA in healthy donors. Study findings and constraints: A later analysis appeared to link common viral pathogens to several of the most significant clusters. It was 150 or so TCR beta chains that were listed as cytomegalovirus-associated.

Points on this clone: As yet, its antigen is unknown.

Those who donated were healthy bone marrow donors. It was with 60 Vbeta and 13 Jbeta primers that the PCR ran. Clones were sequenced by immunoSEQ multiplex PCR, and TCRdb holds only the in-frame ones, with some missing. The sample spans 90,000 to 130,000 clones; the ten largest clones claim less than 4.5%. This TCR derives from a man aged 25 to 40 in good health and CMV-seronegative. Sequencing input: PBMCs.

CDR3 DNA sequence: TGTGCCAGCAGCATCACAAGCTCTGGGGCCAACGTCCTGACTTTC. Encoded protein: CASSITSSGANVLTF. This chain uses TRBV7-3 with TRBJ2-6; no clear D. This CDR3 has 15 residues. The V gene lost 5 bases and the J gene lost 0 bases, with 8 bases spanning the gap. Germline V gene sequence: CDR1 SGHTA, CDR2 FQGTGA.